A single sample is the source of the 23 T cell receptor beta chains below, sequenced in a study of CD8 T cells in ankylosing spondylitis. TCRdb called the 5' RACE reads again in MiXCR, with one record for every CDR3 protein. In the table there are approximately 150,000 distinct CDR3 sequences, roughly 34% of which are singletons. Sequencing was done on a sample of synovial fluid, either unsorted or a sorted T cell fraction (not recorded which). The receptors were gathered from a male donor with ankylosing spondylitis.

The chain recombines TRBV7-9 with TRBJ2-1, with D uncertain. Germline V CDR1 and CDR2: SEHNR, FQNEAQ (reference sequence). The V and J ends lost 4 bases and 1 base respectively, with 8 bases between them. This CDR3 is 14 amino acids long. The CDR3 here is CASSSPESYNEQFF. CDR3 in DNA: TGTGCCAGCAGCTCCCCTGAGTCCTACAATGAGCAGTTCTTC. Looking up the rest from reference TRBV7-9 and TRBJ2-1 gives the full variable domain: DTGVSQNPRHKITKRGQNVTFRCDPISEHNRLYWYRQTLGQGPEFLTYFQNEAQLEKSRLLSDRFSAERPKGSFSTLEIQRTEQGDSAMYLCASSSPESYNEQFFGPGTRLTVL.

This clonotype has just a few counts. This chain uses TRBV7-9 with TRBJ1-5; possibly TRBD1 for D (5 bases). CDR1 SEHNR and CDR2 FQNEAQ come from the germline V gene (reference sequence). V lost 5 bases to trimming and J lost 3 bases, with 14 bases between them. This CDR3 region has 15 residues. CDR3 amino acids: CASSLGGGDNQPQHF. In DNA form, the CDR3 reads TGTGCCAGCAGCCTCGGCGGGGGGGACAATCAGCCCCAGCATTTT.

The rearrangement joins TRBV6-1 to TRBJ2-1, with 8 nucleotides matching TRBD1. This CDR3 is 14 amino acids long. The V segment lost 5 bases and the J segment 10 bases; nucleotides outside the gene matches: 10. Germline values: CDR1 MNHNS, CDR2 SASEGT. This CDR3 reads CASSQDRVQWEQFF. CDR3 sequence (DNA): TGTGCCAGCAGTCAGGACAGGGTTCAATGGGAGCAGTTCTTC.

The chain combines TRBV5-1 with TRBJ2-3, with TRBD1 matching over 7 bases. The V gene's germline CDR1 is SGHRS and CDR2 YFSETQ. This CDR3 has 14 residues. V shed 9 bases and J 0 bases; nucleotides not matched to a gene: 7. The chain's CDR3 is CATRGQTSTDTQYF. The CDR3 DNA reads as TGCGCCACCAGGGGACAGACTAGCACAGATACGCAGTATTTT.

This clonotype was detected only a few times. CDR3 nucleotides: TGCATTTCGGGACCGAACAATCAGCCCCAGCATTTT. This sequence encodes CISGPNNQPQHF. This rearrangement joins TRBV20-1 to TRBJ1-5, with a tentative D call TRBD1 (5 bases). The CDR3 is 12 residues long. Looked up from germline, CDR1 is DFQATT and CDR2 is SNEGSKA (reference sequence).

This clonotype was detected only a few times. CDR3 nucleotide sequence: TGCAGTGCTAGGATAGGGGACTATGGCTACACCTTC. Residues: CSARIGDYGYTF. The rearrangement links TRBV20-1 to TRBJ1-2; D is perhaps TRBD1 (5 bases). The germline V gene has CDR1 DFQATT and CDR2 SNEGSKA (reference sequence). The CDR3 is made up of 12 amino acids. V lost 3 bases and J 3 bases, leaving 8 bases between the germline ends.

This chain connects TRBV20-1 to TRBJ2-7; TRBD2 agrees at 9 bases. CDR3 length: 15 amino acids. CDR1 and CDR2 (germline): DFQATT, SNEGSKA (reference sequence). After removal of 0 bases from V and 2 bases from J, the junction contained 5 bases not matched to a gene. CDR3 protein: CSARDPAGGPYEQYF. CDR3 in DNA: TGCAGTGCTAGAGATCCAGCGGGAGGCCCCTACGAGCAGTACTTC.

The chain combines TRBV27 with TRBJ2-3; 8 bases align to TRBD2. Germline loops: CDR1 MNHEY, CDR2 SMNVEV (reference sequence). Trimming removed 0 bases from V and 6 bases from J; junction bases left unmatched: 2. This CDR3 has 14 amino acids. The CDR3 reads CASSLSQREDTQYF. CDR3 nucleotide sequence: TGTGCCAGCAGTTTATCGCAGCGGGAGGATACGCAGTATTTT.

This clonotype was observed many times. The rearrangement links TRBV20-1 to TRBJ1-6; no clear D gene. This CDR3 contains 11 residues. Trimming shortened V by 5 bases and J by 8 bases, and 7 bases separated the two germline ends. The V gene's germline CDR1 is DFQATT and CDR2 SNEGSKA (reference sequence). CDR3 nucleotides: TGCAGTGCTTCCTCAGATTCACCCCTCCACTTT. This sequence encodes CSASSDSPLHF.

This clonotype occurred many times. The chain couples TRBV7-6 to TRBJ1-2; 7 bases fit TRBD1. This CDR3 has 15 residues. V lost 1 base, J lost 5 bases, and 7 bases stayed unmatched. CDR1 SGHVS and CDR2 FNYEAQ come from the germline V gene. The CDR3 region has the DNA TGTGCCAGCAGCTTAGGCGGAACAGGGGTTTATGGCTACACCTTC. Protein: CASSLGGTGVYGYTF.

This clonotype was counted only a few times. The V call is TRBV4-2, the J call TRBJ1-1, with a possible D match to TRBD1 (5 bases). Germline loops: CDR1 LGHNA, CDR2 YNFKEQ. This CDR3 has 15 amino acids. The V and J ends lost 2 bases and 0 bases respectively, with 10 bases between them. The CDR3 region is CASSQWEGMNTEAFF. The CDR3 DNA sequence: TGTGCCAGCAGCCAATGGGAGGGGATGAACACTGAAGCTTTCTTT.

This clonotype was detected only a few times. This rearrangement joins TRBV20-1 to TRBJ2-3; 8 nucleotides agree with TRBD2. Germline V CDR1 and CDR2: DFQATT, SNEGSKA (reference sequence). Trimming cost V 1 base and J 1 base; bases outside gene matches: 4. The CDR3 consists of 15 residues. The CDR3 bases are TGCAGTGCTAGAGTTTTGCGGGGGGGCACAGATACGCAGTATTTT. Encoded protein: CSARVLRGGTDTQYF.

This clonotype was picked up many times. V is TRBV4-2 and J is TRBJ1-2; 7 bases map to TRBD1. Trimming cost V 0 bases and J 0 bases; bases outside gene matches: 7. Germline V gene lookup returns CDR1 LGHNA and CDR2 YNFKEQ. The CDR3 runs to 17 residues. For the CDR3, the DNA is TGTGCCAGCAGCCAAGATAGCGCTGGGACAGCTAACTATGGCTACACCTTC. It yields the protein CASSQDSAGTANYGYTF.

V and J are TRBV5-1 and TRBJ1-4; 10 bases map to TRBD1. Germline lookup yields CDR1 SGHRS and CDR2 YFSETQ. Unmatched junction bases numbered 2, after V lost 4 bases and J lost 2 bases. The CDR3 contains 15 residues. CDR3 protein: CASSGGQGTNEKLFF. The CDR3 DNA is TGCGCCAGCAGCGGGGGACAGGGGACTAATGAAAAACTGTTTTTT.

The chain uses TRBV11-3 and TRBJ1-6; no clear D. The CDR3 is 14 residues long. The germline CDR1 and CDR2 sequences are SGHNT and YENEEA. V was trimmed by 5 bases and J by 3 bases, leaving 8 bases between them. The DNA of the CDR3 is TGTGCCAGCAGCCCAAGCCGCTATAATTCACCCCTCCACTTT. Protein sequence: CASSPSRYNSPLHF. The full variable domain, rest sourced from reference TRBV11-3 and TRBJ1-6, is EAGVVQSPRYKIIEKKQPVAFWCNPISGHNTLYWYLQNLGQGPELLIRYENEEAVDDSQLPKDRFSAERLKGVDSTLKIQPAELGDSAVYLCASSPSRYNSPLHFGNGTRLTVT.

J is TRBJ2-6 and V is TRBV5-1; 8 positions agree with TRBD1. The J segment lost 3 bases and the V segment lost 3 bases, leaving 8 bases of the junction unmatched. The germline gives CDR1 SGHRS, CDR2 YFSETQ. The CDR3 runs to 17 residues. CDR3 sequence: CASSSGDRSGGANVLTF. CDR3 sequence (DNA): TGCGCCAGCAGCTCGGGGGACAGGTCGGGTGGGGCCAACGTCCTGACTTTC.

This clonotype was recorded once. This chain connects TRBV7-6 to TRBJ2-3; TRBD2 aligns across 7 bases. CDR1 and CDR2 (germline): SGHVS, FNYEAQ. The CDR3 is made up of 15 amino acids. The V segment lost 2 bases and the J segment 3 bases; nucleotides outside the gene matches: 5. CDR3 amino acids: CASSLSASGTDTQYF. CDR3 nucleotide sequence: TGTGCCAGCAGCTTATCGGCTAGCGGTACAGATACGCAGTATTTT.

Many counts were recorded for this clonotype. J is TRBJ2-7 and V is TRBV10-3; no clear D. The CDR3 length is 17 residues. The V end lost 5 bases, the J end lost 4 bases, and 24 bases lay between the germline ends. The V gene's germline CDR1 is ENHRY and CDR2 SYGVKD. CDR3 sequence reads: CAISFISGSEHRYEQYF. CDR3 DNA: TGTGCCATCAGTTTCATTTCTGGGTCGGAGCACCGGTACGAGCAGTACTTC.

The sample holds a few counts of this clonotype. J is TRBJ2-3 and V is TRBV20-1; no reliable D call. Trimming took off 2 bases at V and 7 bases at J, with 16 bases between the two ends. CDR1 is DFQATT, CDR2 SNEGSKA, per germline (reference sequence). The length of the CDR3 is 14 residues. The CDR3: CSARTQTHLHTQYF. The CDR3 DNA sequence: TGCAGTGCTAGAACCCAGACCCATCTTCATACGCAGTATTTT.

This clonotype has at least ten counts. This chain uses TRBV24-1 with TRBJ2-3; D is undetermined. Looked up from germline, CDR1 is KGHDR and CDR2 is SFDVKD. The CDR3 has 18 amino acids. V was shortened by 3 bases and J by 0 bases, with 18 bases between the two germline ends. The CDR3 here is CATSDRTETYSSTDTQYF. CDR3 nucleotides: TGTGCCACCAGTGATCGGACGGAAACCTACTCTAGCACAGATACGCAGTATTTT.

This clonotype was seen more than once but under ten times. The J gene is TRBJ2-1, the V gene TRBV29-1; unclear D gene. CDR1 and CDR2 from the germline V gene are SQVTM and ANQGSEA. The CDR3 sequence is 13 residues long. V was clipped by 6 bases and J by 5 bases, with 14 bases between them. CDR3 sequence (DNA): TGCAGCGTCAACAGCCGTAGGAACAATGAGCAGTTCTTC. Protein product: CSVNSRRNNEQFF.

The V gene is TRBV20-1, the J gene TRBJ1-1; D is uncertain. Between the trimmed V and J ends, which lost 6 bases and 1 base, there was a span of 6 bases. CDR1 DFQATT and CDR2 SNEGSKA come from the germline V gene (reference sequence). CDR3 length: 11 amino acids. The CDR3 DNA sequence: TGCAGTGCCGTTTCGAACACTGAAGCTTTCTTT. It encodes CSAVSNTEAFF.

V usage is TRBV4-3 and J usage is TRBJ1-5; D not resolved. Germline V gene lookup returns CDR1 LGHNA and CDR2 YSLEER. This CDR3 has 13 residues. The V and J ends lost 4 bases and 6 bases respectively, with 10 bases between them. In DNA form, the CDR3 reads TGCGCCAGCAGCCCCGGTTGGTTTCAGCCCCAGCATTTT. This gives the protein CASSPGWFQPQHF.